What follows are 27 T cell receptor beta chains derived from one specimen sequenced in a study of regulatory T cells in long-lasting Graves disease (TCRdb year 2021). The time point tag for this specimen amounts to: newly diagnosed GD, antithyroid drugs for less than 3 months. For both TCR sequencing and RNA sequencing, RNA was extracted from PBMCs in TRIzol. The library was built by means of multiplex PCR. Sequencer: Illumina HiSeq 4000. TCR beta libraries were built with iRepertoire HTBI primers and Arm-PCR amplification of CDR3 regions. The public reads were reprocessed in TCRdb via fastp at Q25 and MiXCR, keeping in-frame beta chains. Each entry is one CDR3 protein sequence, shown with its most common DNA and genes. Present in this sample are 400,000 to 500,000 distinct CDR3 sequences, approximately 14% of which were seen just once. Approximately 15% of the sample belongs to the ten largest clones.

The same data also went into a second study, on T cells in Graves' hyperthyroidism and ophthalmopathy.

The material was peripheral blood mononuclear cells (PBMCs), obtained at new diagnosis, from a patient treated with antithyroid drugs. These receptor sequences come from a woman between 45 and 65 years old with Graves disease. Donor details come from another sample of the same person, matched by shared clones.

There are many counts of this clonotype. The chain combines TRBV5-1 with TRBJ2-1, with D hard to call. V was shortened by 5 bases and J by 0 bases, with 12 bases between the two germline ends. The germline CDR1 and CDR2 sequences are SGHRS and YFSETQ. The CDR3 is 15 amino acids. DNA for the CDR3: TGCGCCAGCAGTCCTGACCCGAGCTCCTACAATGAGCAGTTCTTC. Translated, it gives CASSPDPSSYNEQFF.

The table lists this clonotype with many counts. This chain links TRBV5-6 with TRBJ2-7, with 9 bases aligning to TRBD2. V was pared by 4 bases and J by 5 bases, with 10 bases of the junction left unmatched. Per germline, CDR1 SGHDT and CDR2 YYEEEE. The CDR3 covers 15 residues. CDR3 DNA: TGTGCCAGCAGCGGATTAGCGGGAGATCCTGACGAGCAGTACTTC. Amino acids: CASSGLAGDPDEQYF.

The sample holds many counts of this clonotype. The chain is built from TRBV20-1 and TRBJ2-7, with 7 bases that match TRBD2. The CDR3 consists of 14 residues. The germline CDR1 and CDR2 sequences are DFQATT and SNEGSKA (reference sequence). V dropped 6 bases and J dropped 0; count of bases not matched to a gene: 8. The CDR3 is CSADSGRVSYEQYF. CDR3 bases: TGCAGTGCCGACTCTGGGAGGGTCTCCTACGAGCAGTACTTC.

This clonotype was detected ten times or more. The chain couples TRBV9 to TRBJ2-1, with 12 bases aligning to TRBD2. The trim removed 4 bases at V and 0 bases at J, leaving 8 bases unmatched. Looked up from germline, CDR1 is SGDLS and CDR2 is YYNGEE. This CDR3 is built from 18 residues. CDR3 nucleotides: TGTGCCAGCAGCAAACAGGGACTAGCGGGTAGCTCCTACAATGAGCAGTTCTTC. Residues: CASSKQGLAGSSYNEQFF.

This clonotype was observed a few times. The chain carries TRBV25-1 and TRBJ2-3, with no clear D. The germline V gene encodes CDR1 MGHDK and CDR2 SYGVNS. This CDR3 contains 14 residues. The V gene lost 3 bases and the J gene lost 0 bases, with 7 bases spanning the gap. DNA of the CDR3: TGTGCCAGCAGTGATGTTGTGAGCACAGATACGCAGTATTTT. This sequence encodes CASSDVVSTDTQYF.

This clonotype was picked up many times. The chain links TRBV24-1 to TRBJ2-7; 10 bases fit TRBD2. Per germline, CDR1 KGHDR and CDR2 SFDVKD. The CDR3 is 16 residues long. J lost 2 bases, V lost 3 bases, and 6 bases had no gene match. CDR3 sequence reads: CATSDRTSGAPYEQYF. CDR3 coding DNA: TGTGCCACCAGTGATCGGACTAGCGGAGCCCCCTACGAGCAGTACTTC.

There are many counts of this clonotype. The V and J genes are TRBV28 and TRBJ2-7, with 9 bases fitting TRBD1. Germline CDR1 is MDHEN and CDR2 is SYDVKM. V lost 5 bases, J lost 2 bases, and 7 bases stayed unmatched. The CDR3 consists of 15 residues. This chain's CDR3 is CASSLRQGGTYEQYF. CDR3 nucleotide sequence: TGTGCCAGCAGTCTACGACAGGGGGGTACCTACGAGCAGTACTTC.

This clonotype was counted many times. V is TRBV7-9 and J is TRBJ2-1; 16 positions match TRBD2. Germline V gene data show CDR1 as SEHNR and CDR2 as FQNEAQ (reference sequence). V was clipped by 7 bases and J by 0 bases; unmatched bases: 9. The CDR3 is made up of 19 amino acids. This chain's CDR3 is CASTTPGLAGGSSYNEQFF. Written as DNA, the CDR3 is TGTGCCAGCACCACGCCGGGACTAGCGGGAGGGAGCTCCTACAATGAGCAGTTCTTC.

Points on this clonotype: A read error is possible here, since a much larger clone lies one base away. No conserved phenylalanine or tryptophan is present at the end of the CDR3, so a read error is the likely explanation. The V and J genes are TRBV5-8 and TRBJ2-1, with TRBD1 matching 7 bases. The junction had 3 bases not matched to a gene; V was cut back by 1 base and J by 2 bases. Germline V gives CDR1 SGHTS, CDR2 YDEGEE. The CDR3 consists of 15 residues. The chain's CDR3 is CASSLMGQTYNEQFS. Written as DNA, the CDR3 is TGTGCCAGCAGCTTGATGGGACAGACCTACAATGAGCAGTTCTCC.

Only a few counts were recorded for this clonotype. The V gene is TRBV27, the J gene TRBJ2-1; 10 bases are shared with TRBD2. Germline trimming cut 4 bases from V and 6 bases from J; bases unmatched to any gene: 6. Germline V gene lookup returns CDR1 MNHEY and CDR2 SMNVEV (reference sequence). The CDR3 consists of 15 residues. Here the CDR3 DNA reads TGTGCCAGCAGTTCAGCGGGAGGGCCGTTCAATGAGCAGTTCTTC. Protein: CASSSAGGPFNEQFF.

The chain recombines TRBV9 with TRBJ2-3, with 8 bases matching TRBD2. V lost 0 bases and J lost 6; bases outside the gene matches: 9. Germline CDR1 and CDR2: SGDLS and YYNGEE. The CDR3 contains 16 residues. The DNA for the CDR3 is TGTGCCAGCAGCGTAGTGAACGGGAGGGCCATGGATACGCAGTATTTT. Its translation: CASSVVNGRAMDTQYF. The variable domain in full, completed from reference TRBV9 and TRBJ2-3, reads DSGVTQTPKHLITATGQRVTLRCSPRSGDLSVYWYQQSLDQGLQFLIQYYNGEERAKGNILERFSAQQFPDLHSELNLSSLELGDSALYFCASSVVNGRAMDTQYFGPGTRLTVL.

This clonotype has ten or more counts. The chain has TRBV11-3 and TRBJ2-2, with D tentatively TRBD2 (5 bases). Germline V lookup: CDR1 SGHNT, CDR2 YENEEA. V was cut by 5 bases and J by 5 bases, with 9 bases left in between. The CDR3 runs 13 residues. CDR3 DNA sequence: TGTGCCAGCAGCCCTAGGGAGACCGGGGAGCTGTTTTTT. Encoded protein: CASSPRETGELFF.

With regard to this clonotype: Just one base apart from a much larger clone, this may be a read error. The V and J genes are TRBV3-1 and TRBJ2-4; D ambiguous. There are 14 residues in the CDR3. V was cut by 0 bases and J by 0 bases, with 3 bases left in between. The germline V gene encodes CDR1 LGHDT and CDR2 YNNKEL (reference sequence). This CDR3 is CASSQDVAKNIQYF. The CDR3 region has the DNA TGTGCCAGCAGCCAAGATGTAGCCAAAAACATTCAGTACTTC.

This clonotype has at least ten counts. V and J are TRBV12-3 or TRBV12-4 and TRBJ1-2; the D is unclear. V lost 3 bases to trimming and J lost 7 bases, with 12 bases between them. This CDR3 contains 13 residues. CDR3 bases: TGTGCCAGCAGTTTGGAAGGGTTGCTTGGCTACACCTTC. This translates into CASSLEGLLGYTF.

This chain joins TRBV28 and TRBJ1-2; 7 bases align to TRBD1. The CDR3 totals 16 residues. The germline V gene has CDR1 MDHEN and CDR2 SYDVKM. V lost 7 bases and J lost 3; bases outside the gene matches: 14. CDR3: CASISGQAWSDYGYTF. DNA for the CDR3: TGTGCCAGCATCTCCGGACAGGCATGGTCGGACTATGGCTACACCTTC.

Turning to this clonotype: The junction departs from the called germline gene at one end, perhaps through a read error. The chain recombines TRBV20-1 with TRBJ2-1; TRBD2 matches 10 bases. Germline CDR1 is DFQATT and CDR2 is SNEGSKA (reference sequence). This CDR3 region has 15 residues. As DNA, the CDR3 is TGCAGTGCTAGAGGGACTAGCGGATACTACAATGGGCAGTTCTTC. It yields the protein CSARGTSGYYNGQFF.

As to this clonotype: At one of its ends the junction is not consistent with the germline gene, which may arise from a read error. The chain has TRBV2 and TRBJ1-1; D possibly corresponds to TRBD1 (5 bases). The germline CDR1 and CDR2 sequences are SNHLY and FYNNEI. The CDR3 runs 15 residues. The CDR3 DNA is TGTGCCAGCATGGGGAGGGGCCCCGGGGGAACTGAGGCTTTCTTT. Amino acids: CASMGRGPGGTEAFF. The full variable domain, its missing parts supplied by reference TRBV2 and TRBJ1-1, is EPEVTQTPSHQVTQMGQEVILRCVPISNHLYFYWYRQILGQKVEFLVSFYNNEISEKSEIFDDQFSVERPDGSNFTLKIRSTKLEDSAMYFCASMGRGPGGTEAFFGQGTRLTVV.

The rearrangement uses TRBV2 and TRBJ1-1; D is undetermined. The CDR3 has 15 amino acids. The germline V and J ends were trimmed by 7 bases and 1 base, with 16 bases remaining between them. The germline V gene has CDR1 SNHLY and CDR2 FYNNEI. CDR3 loop: CASKNTDGSNTEAFF. CDR3 sequence (DNA): TGTGCCAGCAAAAACACGGACGGATCGAACACTGAAGCTTTCTTT.

Ten or more counts support this clonotype. The chain carries TRBV19 and TRBJ1-2; D gene unclear. Germline CDR1 and CDR2: LNHDA and SQIVND (reference sequence). This CDR3 has 14 residues. Trimming cost V 6 bases and J 2 bases, with 13 bases left between them. The CDR3 loop reads CASRRPTANYGYTF. CDR3 DNA sequence: TGTGCCAGTAGGAGACCAACAGCCAACTATGGCTACACCTTC.

This clonotype has a count of ten or more. The chain links TRBV3-1 to TRBJ2-5; no definite D call. V gave up 0 bases and J gave up 5 bases, with 10 bases separating them. The CDR3 is 14 residues long. Germline loops: CDR1 LGHDT, CDR2 YNNKEL (reference sequence). CDR3 nucleotide sequence: TGTGCCAGCAGCCAAGAAGGAGTAAGGGAGACCCAGTACTTC. Protein sequence: CASSQEGVRETQYF.

Concerning this clonotype itself: This may be a read error, as it is one base from a much larger clone. This chain links TRBV5-1 with TRBJ2-1; D possibly corresponds to TRBD1 (6 bases). Trimming left V 4 bases short and J 3 bases short, with 17 bases between. The CDR3 has 16 amino acids. The germline V gene encodes CDR1 SGHRS and CDR2 YFSETQ. The CDR3 sequence: CASSPSTGRVYNEQFF. For the CDR3, the DNA is TGCGCCAGCAGCCCGTCGACAGGACGCGTCTACAATGAGCAGTTCTTC. The complete variable domain, with remaining parts taken from reference TRBV5-1 and TRBJ2-1, reads KAGVTQTPRYLIKTRGQQVTLSCSPISGHRSVSWYQQTPGQGLQFLFEYFSETQRNKGNFPGRFSGRQFSNSRSEMNVSTLELGDSALYLCASSPSTGRVYNEQFFGPGTRLTVL.

At least ten counts were recorded for this clonotype. The CDR3 here is CATSDPGTGGETQYF. For the CDR3, the DNA is TGTGCCACCAGTGATCCCGGGACAGGGGGTGAGACCCAGTACTTC. J is TRBJ2-5 and V is TRBV24-1, with 11 bases lining up with TRBD1. J lost 5 bases, V lost 3 bases, and 4 bases had no gene match. This CDR3 spans 15 amino acids. From germline, CDR1 is KGHDR and CDR2 SFDVKD.

This clonotype came up many times. The chain is built from TRBV12-3 or TRBV12-4 and TRBJ2-3; no clear D. Trimming took 6 bases from V and 0 from J, leaving 7 bases between them. This CDR3 has 13 residues. The CDR3 reads CASRRPSTDTQYF. The CDR3, as DNA: TGTGCCAGCAGACGACCTAGCACAGATACGCAGTATTTT.

In regard to this clonotype: One base away lies a much larger clone, so this may be a sequencing read error. The CDR3: CASSYSYRTGRHKQYF. The DNA for the CDR3 is TGTGCCAGCAGTTACTCGTATCGGACAGGGAGACACAAGCAGTACTTC. The chain recombines TRBV6-2 or TRBV6-3 with TRBJ2-7; 8 positions agree with TRBD1. The V gene's germline CDR1 is MNHEY and CDR2 SVGEGT. V shed 0 bases and J 8 bases; nucleotides not matched to a gene: 12. The CDR3 is made up of 16 amino acids.

This clonotype was seen ten or more times. J is TRBJ2-7 and V is TRBV6-2 or TRBV6-3; D is unclear. CDR1 and CDR2 (germline): MNHEY, SVGEGT. Between the trimmed V and J ends, which lost 2 bases and 4 bases, there was a span of 12 bases. The CDR3 consists of 14 residues. The CDR3 nucleotides read TGTGCCAGCAGTTACGATCTTAACCGTTACGAGCAGTACTTC. Protein sequence: CASSYDLNRYEQYF.

About this clonotype: Being one base from a much bigger clone, this may be a read error. The chain recombines TRBV11-3 with TRBJ1-1, with D maybe TRBD1 (5 bases). Germline values: CDR1 SGHNT, CDR2 YENEEA. There are 13 residues in the CDR3. The CDR3 is CASSLGVSTEASF. CDR3 DNA sequence: TGTGCCAGCAGCCTAGGGGTTTCTACTGAAGCTTCCTTT.

There are many counts of this clonotype. The genes are TRBV12-3 or TRBV12-4 and TRBJ2-1, with D possibly called TRBD1 or TRBD2 (5 bases each). Trimming removed 9 bases at V and 0 bases at J, with 12 bases between. The CDR3 spans 14 residues. CDR3 sequence (DNA): TGTGCCAGTGGGGGAGACAGCTCCTACAATGAGCAGTTCTTC. It yields the protein CASGGDSSYNEQFF.